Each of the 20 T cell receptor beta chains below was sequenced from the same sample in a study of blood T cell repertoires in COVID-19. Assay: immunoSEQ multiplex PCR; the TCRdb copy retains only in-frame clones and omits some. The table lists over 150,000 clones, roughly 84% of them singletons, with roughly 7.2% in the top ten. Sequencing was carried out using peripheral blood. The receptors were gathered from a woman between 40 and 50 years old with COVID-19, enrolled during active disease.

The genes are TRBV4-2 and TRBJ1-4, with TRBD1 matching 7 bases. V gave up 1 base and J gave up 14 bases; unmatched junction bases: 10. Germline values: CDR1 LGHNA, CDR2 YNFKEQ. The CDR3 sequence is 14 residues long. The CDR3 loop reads CASSQGGSGQWLFF. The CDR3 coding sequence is TGTGCCAGCAGCCAAGGGGGGTCGGGACAGTGGCTGTTTTTT.

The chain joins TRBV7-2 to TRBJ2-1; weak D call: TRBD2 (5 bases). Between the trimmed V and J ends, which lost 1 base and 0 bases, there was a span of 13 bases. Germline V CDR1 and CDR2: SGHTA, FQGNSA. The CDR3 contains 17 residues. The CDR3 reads CASSLVGVGFSYNEQFF. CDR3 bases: TGTGCCAGCAGCTTAGTGGGAGTCGGTTTCTCCTACAATGAGCAGTTCTTC.

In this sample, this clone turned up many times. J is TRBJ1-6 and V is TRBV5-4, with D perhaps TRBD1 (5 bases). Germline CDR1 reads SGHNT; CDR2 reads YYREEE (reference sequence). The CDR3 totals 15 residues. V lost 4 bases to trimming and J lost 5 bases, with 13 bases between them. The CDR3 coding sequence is TGTGCCAGCAGCCCCGGGGGGAGGGATAATTCACCCCTCCACTTT. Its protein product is CASSPGGRDNSPLHF.

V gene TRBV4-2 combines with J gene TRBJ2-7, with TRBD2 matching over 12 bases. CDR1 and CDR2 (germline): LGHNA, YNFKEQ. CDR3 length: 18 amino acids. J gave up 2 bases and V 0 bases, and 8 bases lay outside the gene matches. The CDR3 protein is CASSQEGGGLAGTYEQYF. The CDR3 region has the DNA TGTGCCAGCAGCCAAGAGGGAGGAGGACTAGCGGGGACCTACGAGCAGTACTTC.

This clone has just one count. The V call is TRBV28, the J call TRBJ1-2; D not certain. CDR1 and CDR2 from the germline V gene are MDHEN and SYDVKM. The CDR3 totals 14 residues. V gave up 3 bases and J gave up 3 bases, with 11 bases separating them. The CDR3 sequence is CASSLVRVYYGYTF. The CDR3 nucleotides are TGTGCCAGCAGTTTGGTTCGGGTGTACTATGGCTACACCTTC.

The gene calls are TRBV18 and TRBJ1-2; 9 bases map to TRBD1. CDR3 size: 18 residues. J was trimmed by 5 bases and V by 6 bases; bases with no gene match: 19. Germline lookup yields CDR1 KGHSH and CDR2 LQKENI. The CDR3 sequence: CASSRSFPGQGSEYGYTF. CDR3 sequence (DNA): TGTGCCAGCTCTCGCAGTTTCCCGGGACAGGGTTCGGAATATGGCTACACCTTC.

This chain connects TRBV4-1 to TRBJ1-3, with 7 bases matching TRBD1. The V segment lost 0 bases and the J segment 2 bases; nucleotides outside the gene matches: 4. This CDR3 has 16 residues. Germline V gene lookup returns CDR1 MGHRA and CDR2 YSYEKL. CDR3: CASSQDRQGAGNTIYF. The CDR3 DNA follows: TGCGCCAGCAGCCAAGATCGACAGGGCGCTGGAAACACCATATATTTT.

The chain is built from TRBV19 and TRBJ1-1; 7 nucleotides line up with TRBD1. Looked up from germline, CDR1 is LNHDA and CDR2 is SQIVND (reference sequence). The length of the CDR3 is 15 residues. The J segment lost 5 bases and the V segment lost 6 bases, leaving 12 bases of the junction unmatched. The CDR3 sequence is CASRWDSFSLTEAFF. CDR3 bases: TGTGCCAGTAGGTGGGACAGTTTTTCTTTAACTGAAGCTTTCTTT.

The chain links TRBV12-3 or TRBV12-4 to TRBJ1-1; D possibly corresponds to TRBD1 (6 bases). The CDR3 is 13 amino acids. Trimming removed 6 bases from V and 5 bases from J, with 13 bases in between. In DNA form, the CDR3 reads TGTGCCAGCAGACGAGGGGGTTGGACTGAAGCTTTCTTT. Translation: CASRRGGWTEAFF.

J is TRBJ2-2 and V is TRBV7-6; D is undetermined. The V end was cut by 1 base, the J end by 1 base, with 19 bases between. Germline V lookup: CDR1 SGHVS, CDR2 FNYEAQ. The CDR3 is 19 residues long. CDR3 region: CASSLVRIVGPENTGELFF. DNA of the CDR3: TGTGCCAGCAGCTTAGTCAGGATCGTGGGCCCGGAGAACACCGGGGAGCTGTTTTTT.

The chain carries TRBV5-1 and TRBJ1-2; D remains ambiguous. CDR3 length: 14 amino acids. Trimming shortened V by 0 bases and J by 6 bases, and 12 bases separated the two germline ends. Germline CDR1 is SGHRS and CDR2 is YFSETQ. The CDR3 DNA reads TGCGCCAGCAGCTTGGTTTTCTCGGGGAATGGCTACACCTTC. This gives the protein CASSLVFSGNGYTF.

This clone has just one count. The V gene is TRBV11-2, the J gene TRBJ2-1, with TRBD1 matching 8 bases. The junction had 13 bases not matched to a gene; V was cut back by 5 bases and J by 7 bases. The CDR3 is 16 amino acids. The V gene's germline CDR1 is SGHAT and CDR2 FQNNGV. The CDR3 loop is CASSPRYRGFVNEQFF. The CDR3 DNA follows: TGTGCCAGCAGCCCACGTTACAGGGGGTTCGTGAATGAGCAGTTCTTC.

The CDR3 DNA is TGTGCCAGCAGCCGACAGGGGAACGTTGGCAATCAGCCCCAGCATTTT. It translates to CASSRQGNVGNQPQHF. The chain uses TRBV11-2 and TRBJ1-5; 8 nucleotides match TRBD1. V lost 5 bases, J lost 2 bases, and 8 bases stayed unmatched. Germline V lookup: CDR1 SGHAT, CDR2 FQNNGV. The length of the CDR3 is 16 residues.

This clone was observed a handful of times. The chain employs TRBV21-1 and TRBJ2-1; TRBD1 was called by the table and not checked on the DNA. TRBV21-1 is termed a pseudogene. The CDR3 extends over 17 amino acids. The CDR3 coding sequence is TGTGCCAGCACCAGGGCGGCGAGCGCCCACACCTACAATGAGCAGTTCTTC. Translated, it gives CASTRAASAHTYNEQFF.

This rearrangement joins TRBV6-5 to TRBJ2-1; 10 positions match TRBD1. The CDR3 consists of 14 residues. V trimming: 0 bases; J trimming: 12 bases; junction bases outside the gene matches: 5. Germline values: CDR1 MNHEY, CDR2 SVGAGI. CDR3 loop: CASSYSGQGTGQFF. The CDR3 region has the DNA TGTGCCAGCAGTTACTCGGGACAGGGGACCGGGCAGTTCTTC.

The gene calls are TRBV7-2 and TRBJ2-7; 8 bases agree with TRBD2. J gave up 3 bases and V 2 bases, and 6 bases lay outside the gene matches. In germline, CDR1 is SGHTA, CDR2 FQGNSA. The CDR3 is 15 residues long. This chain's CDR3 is CASSLNQSGSYEQYF. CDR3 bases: TGTGCCAGCAGCTTAAACCAAAGCGGGAGCTACGAGCAGTACTTC.

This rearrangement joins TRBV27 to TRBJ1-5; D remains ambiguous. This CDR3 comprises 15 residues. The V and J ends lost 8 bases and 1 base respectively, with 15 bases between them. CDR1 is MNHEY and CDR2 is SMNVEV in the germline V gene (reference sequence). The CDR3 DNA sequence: TGTGCCAGCTCCAAGGTTCCGGGGAGCAATCAGCCCCAGCATTTT. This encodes CASSKVPGSNQPQHF.

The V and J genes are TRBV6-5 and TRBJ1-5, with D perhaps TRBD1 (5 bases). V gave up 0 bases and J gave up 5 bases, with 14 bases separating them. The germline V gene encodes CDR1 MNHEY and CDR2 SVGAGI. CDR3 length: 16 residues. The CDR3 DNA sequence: TGTGCCAGCAGTTACTCGAACATAAGGGGCGATCAGCCCCAGCATTTT. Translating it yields CASSYSNIRGDQPQHF.

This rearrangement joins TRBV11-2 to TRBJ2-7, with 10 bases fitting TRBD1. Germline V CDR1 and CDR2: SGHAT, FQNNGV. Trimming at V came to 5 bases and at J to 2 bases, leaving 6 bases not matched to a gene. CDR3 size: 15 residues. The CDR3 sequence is CASSPRTGGTYEQYF. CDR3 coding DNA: TGTGCCAGCAGCCCCCGGACAGGGGGAACCTACGAGCAGTACTTC.

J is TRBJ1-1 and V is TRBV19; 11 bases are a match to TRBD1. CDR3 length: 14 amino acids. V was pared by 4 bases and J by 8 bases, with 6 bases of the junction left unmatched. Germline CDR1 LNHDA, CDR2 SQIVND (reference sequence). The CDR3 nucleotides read TGTGCCAGTAGTAGGACAGGGGGCAACGTGGAAGCTTTCTTT. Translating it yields CASSRTGGNVEAFF. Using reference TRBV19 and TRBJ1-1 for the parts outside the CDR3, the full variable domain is DGGITQSPKYLFRKEGQNVTLSCEQNLNHDAMYWYRQDPGQGLRLIYYSQIVNDFQKGDIAEGYSVSREKKESFPLTVTSAQKNPTAFYLCASSRTGGNVEAFFGQGTRLTVV.